Each of the 14 T cell receptor beta chains below was sequenced from the same sample in a study of CXCR3-negative and CXCR3-positive naive CD8 T cells. UMI labels and 5' RACE were used to prepare the TRB cDNA libraries. TCRdb reprocessed the 5' RACE reads, keeping one entry per CDR3 protein, no DNA. In all, the sample yields roughly 24,000 distinct CDR3 sequences. The sequenced sample consisted of naive CXCR3- CD8+ T cells from blood. Regarding subset: CD45RO-CCR7+CD27+CD95- naive CD8+ T cells lacking CXCR3 (TNR3-). Receptors originate from a human donor in good health. Some clones in this sample may be carry-over from other donors' samples.

V usage is TRBV11-2 and J usage is TRBJ2-3; TCRdb calls TRBD2, which cannot be checked without DNA. CDR1 is SGHAT, CDR2 FQNNGV, per germline. CDR3 length equals 17 residues. The CDR3 here is CASSPEAGGRGTDTQYF.

Considering frequency, this clonotype is medium-sized. The chain uses TRBV20-1 and TRBJ1-1; the D call from TCRdb, TRBD1, cannot be confirmed without DNA. The CDR3 contains 12 residues. CDR1 and CDR2 from the germline V gene are DFQATT and SNEGSKA (reference sequence). The CDR3 here is CSAIRGDTEAFF.

The chain carries TRBV7-9 and TRBJ1-2; TCRdb proposes TRBD1, but this gene call is untestable without DNA. Looked up from germline, CDR1 is SEHNR and CDR2 is FQNEAQ (reference sequence). The CDR3 is 16 residues long. The CDR3 loop is CASSPLETEINYGYTF. The full variable domain, rest sourced from reference TRBV7-9 and TRBJ1-2, is DTGVSQNPRHKITKRGQNVTFRCDPISEHNRLYWYRQTLGQGPEFLTYFQNEAQLEKSRLLSDRFSAERPKGSFSTLEIQRTEQGDSAMYLCASSPLETEINYGYTFGSGTRLTVV.

The chain employs TRBV29-1 and TRBJ1-5; TCRdb indicates TRBD1, and absent DNA this call remains unverified. The germline gives CDR1 SQVTM, CDR2 ANQGSEA. The CDR3 sequence is 13 residues long. The CDR3: CSVVGTGDQPQHF.

V usage is TRBV20-1 and J usage is TRBJ2-1. The germline V gene encodes CDR1 DFQATT and CDR2 SNEGSKA (reference sequence). The CDR3 totals 13 residues. The chain's CDR3 is CSATPISYNEQFF.

The chain uses TRBV7-3 and TRBJ2-2. The CDR3 is 14 amino acids. Germline V gene lookup returns CDR1 SGHTA and CDR2 FQGTGA. CDR3 sequence: CASSSDANTGELFF.

V is TRBV25-1 and J is TRBJ2-5; with no DNA, the TCRdb D assignment of TRBD2 cannot be verified. This CDR3 spans 14 amino acids. Germline CDR1 MGHDK, CDR2 SYGVNS. The CDR3 region is CASSEGQREETQYF. The entire variable domain, with the rest obtained from reference TRBV25-1 and TRBJ2-5, is as follows: EADIYQTPRYLVIGTGKKITLECSQTMGHDKMYWYQQDPGMELHLIHYSYGVNSTEKGDLSSESTVSRIRTEHFPLTLESARPSHTSQYLCASSEGQREETQYFGPGTRLLVL.

This chain links TRBV7-9 with TRBJ2-7; TCRdb's D call of TRBD2 is untestable without DNA. The CDR3 has 14 residues. Germline V gene lookup returns CDR1 SEHNR and CDR2 FQNEAQ (reference sequence). The CDR3 loop reads CASSRLLAGGEQYF.

This chain links TRBV20-1 with TRBJ1-1; TCRdb's D call of TRBD1 is untestable without DNA. Germline V gene sequence: CDR1 DFQATT, CDR2 SNEGSKA (reference sequence). There are 12 residues in the CDR3. The CDR3 here is CSAWDGDTEAFF.

V usage is TRBV4-2 and J usage is TRBJ1-5. The CDR3 runs to 16 residues. Germline V gene data show CDR1 as LGHNA and CDR2 as YNFKEQ. The CDR3 here is CASSQGGGDYNQPQHF.

The chain has TRBV29-1 and TRBJ2-1; TCRdb returns TRBD1, unconfirmable since there is no DNA. CDR3 length: 12 amino acids. Germline loops: CDR1 SQVTM, CDR2 ANQGSEA. CDR3 in amino acids: CSVYRETNEQFF.

V usage is TRBV6-2 or TRBV6-3 and J usage is TRBJ2-7. Germline CDR1 and CDR2: MNHEY and SVGEGT. The CDR3 totals 12 residues. The CDR3 reads CASSILSYEQYF.

V and J are TRBV3-1 and TRBJ2-5; TCRdb's assignment of TRBD1 cannot be checked, as there is no DNA. Germline loops: CDR1 LGHDT, CDR2 YNNKEL (reference sequence). The CDR3 sequence is 14 residues long. The CDR3 sequence: CASSPGGSQETQYF.

This CDR3 is CASSQDASGVGGRQFF. This rearrangement joins TRBV4-3 to TRBJ2-1; TCRdb indicates TRBD2, and absent DNA this call remains unverified. The CDR3 is made up of 16 amino acids. Germline V gives CDR1 LGHNA, CDR2 YSLEER.